Presented here are 26 T cell receptor beta chains from one specimen sequenced in a study of shared clonotypes between healthy human individuals. Data came from immunoSEQ multiplex PCR; TCRdb stores just in-frame clones and leaves some out. This sample has approximately 2,000,000 clones, with 92% found just once. Sequencing input: naive CD4+ T cells from PBMCs. As for subset: CD45RA+ positively selected. Source of these receptors: a man aged 18 to 29 in good health. Some clones in this sample may be carry-over from other donors' samples.

This clone was seen once. The chain joins TRBV29-1 to TRBJ2-7; the D is unclear. The V gene's germline CDR1 is SQVTM and CDR2 ANQGSEA. V gave up 4 bases and J gave up 0 bases, with 10 bases separating them. The length of the CDR3 is 13 residues. The CDR3 DNA reads as TGCAGCGTTGTTGGCGGCCTCTCCTACGAGCAGTACTTC. This translates into CSVVGGLSYEQYF.

This chain joins TRBV11-2 and TRBJ1-2, with 9 bases matching TRBD1. The V and J ends lost 4 bases and 1 base, in that order; junction bases with no gene match: 7. CDR3 length equals 16 residues. Germline lookup yields CDR1 SGHAT and CDR2 FQNNGV. CDR3 in amino acids: CASSSGQGWINYGYTF. The CDR3 region has the DNA TGTGCCAGCAGCTCGGGACAGGGCTGGATTAACTATGGCTACACCTTC.

This sequence joins TRBV15 and TRBJ1-3; 7 bases are shared with TRBD1. The junction had 7 bases not matched to a gene; V was cut back by 0 bases and J by 5 bases. Germline CDR1 is LNHNV and CDR2 is YYDKDF (reference sequence). CDR3 length: 16 residues. For the CDR3, the DNA is TGTGCCACCAGCAGAGATGCACAGGGGACTAGAAACACCATATATTTT. Residues: CATSRDAQGTRNTIYF. Combining the CDR3 with reference TRBV15 and TRBJ1-3 gives the whole variable domain DAMVIQNPRYQVTQFGKPVTLSCSQTLNHNVMYWYQQKSSQAPKLLFHYYDKDFNNEADTPDNFQSRRPNTSFCFLDIRSPGLGDTAMYLCATSRDAQGTRNTIYFGEGSWLTVV.

The chain recombines TRBV28 with TRBJ2-7, with 7 bases aligning to TRBD1. V trimming: 11 bases; J trimming: 0 bases; junction bases outside the gene matches: 4. The CDR3 consists of 12 residues. Germline CDR1 is MDHEN and CDR2 is SYDVKM. The CDR3 sequence: CAGGDSSYEQYF. For the CDR3, the DNA is TGTGCCGGTGGGGACAGCTCCTACGAGCAGTACTTC.

This chain joins TRBV5-1 and TRBJ2-1; unclear D gene. Germline loops: CDR1 SGHRS, CDR2 YFSETQ. V shed 4 bases and J shed 0 bases, with 17 bases lying between them. The CDR3 length is 17 residues. The CDR3 DNA sequence: TGCGCCAGCAGCGTGATTGGTCCTATTGACTCCTACAATGAGCAGTTCTTC. Protein sequence: CASSVIGPIDSYNEQFF. Supplemented by reference TRBV5-1 and TRBJ2-1, the full variable domain reads KAGVTQTPRYLIKTRGQQVTLSCSPISGHRSVSWYQQTPGQGLQFLFEYFSETQRNKGNFPGRFSGRQFSNSRSEMNVSTLELGDSALYLCASSVIGPIDSYNEQFFGPGTRLTVL.

The chain joins TRBV5-5 to TRBJ2-4; 7 nucleotides align to TRBD1. Germline V lookup: CDR1 SGHKS, CDR2 YYEKEE (reference sequence). CDR3 size: 14 residues. The junction had 7 bases not matched to a gene; V was cut back by 5 bases and J by 5 bases. The CDR3 DNA reads TGTGCCAGCAGTTTACCGGGACAGCAAAACATTCAGTACTTC. Translated: CASSLPGQQNIQYF.

The rearrangement uses TRBV27 and TRBJ2-5; 9 bases agree with TRBD1. CDR3 length equals 17 residues. The junction had 13 bases not matched to a gene; V was cut back by 5 bases and J by 3 bases. Germline values: CDR1 MNHEY, CDR2 SMNVEV (reference sequence). The CDR3 sequence: CASSPSPPGQGKETQYF. The CDR3 bases are TGTGCCAGCAGTCCCTCCCCGCCGGGACAGGGAAAAGAGACCCAGTACTTC.

The chain has TRBV6-1 and TRBJ1-1; D ambiguous. CDR1 and CDR2 (germline): MNHNS, SASEGT. The CDR3 totals 12 residues. Deletions cut 10 bases from V and 0 bases from J, with 9 bases between. This chain's CDR3 is CAIVRVNTEAFF. CDR3 nucleotides: TGTGCCATCGTTAGGGTGAACACTGAAGCTTTCTTT.

The CDR3 spells CASSLSRDTQYF. CDR3 sequence (DNA): TGTGCCAGCAGCTTATCTAGAGATACGCAGTATTTT. This chain joins TRBV7-6 and TRBJ2-3, with D uncertain. The V gene's germline CDR1 is SGHVS and CDR2 FNYEAQ. The CDR3 totals 12 residues. The V end lost 2 bases, the J end lost 5 bases, and 5 bases lay between the germline ends.

The rearrangement uses TRBV28 and TRBJ2-7, with D possibly TRBD1 on 6 matching bases. The ends were cut back, 8 bases at V and 1 base at J, with 15 bases in the middle. Germline V gene sequence: CDR1 MDHEN, CDR2 SYDVKM. This CDR3 spans 14 amino acids. CDR3 in amino acids: CASAPGTPSYEQYF. CDR3 coding DNA: TGTGCCAGCGCCCCCGGGACACCGTCCTACGAGCAGTACTTC.

J is TRBJ2-7 and V is TRBV30; the D gene is possibly TRBD2 (5 bases). This CDR3 contains 15 residues. Germline V gene sequence: CDR1 GTSNPN, CDR2 SVGIG (reference sequence). V was cut by 0 bases and J by 6 bases, with 18 bases left in between. DNA for the CDR3: TGTGCCTGGAGTGTACTGAGTGGGAGAGCCAGCGAGCAGTACTTC. Protein product: CAWSVLSGRASEQYF.

V gene TRBV2 combines with J gene TRBJ2-1; D perhaps matches TRBD1 (5 bases). The CDR3 contains 13 residues. Germline loops: CDR1 SNHLY, CDR2 FYNNEI. Trimming shortened V by 7 bases and J by 9 bases, and 16 bases separated the two germline ends. This CDR3 reads CASTFTGNSEQFF. The CDR3 bases are TGTGCCAGCACGTTCACAGGAAATAGTGAGCAGTTCTTC.

This chain links TRBV4-1 with TRBJ1-2; D remains ambiguous. This CDR3 has 16 amino acids. CDR1 is MGHRA, CDR2 YSYEKL, per germline. With 1 base removed from V and 7 bases from J, the gap between germline ends came to 19 bases. The chain's CDR3 is CASSQVDAQRGVGYTF. The CDR3 DNA reads TGCGCCAGCAGCCAAGTTGATGCGCAGCGCGGGGTTGGCTACACCTTC.

Turning to this clone: The sample holds other DNA sequences that translate to the same CDR3. The chain has TRBV7-9 and TRBJ1-2; no definite D call. From germline, CDR1 is SEHNR and CDR2 FQNEAQ (reference sequence). Between the trimmed V and J ends, which lost 3 bases and 4 bases, there was a span of 9 bases. This CDR3 spans 13 amino acids. The CDR3 sequence is CASSFSGGYGYTF. The CDR3 nucleotides read TGTGCCAGCAGCTTCTCGGGAGGCTATGGCTACACCTTC.

This clone was seen just once. This sample also contains other DNA sequences that code for the same CDR3. The V call is TRBV10-3, the J call TRBJ1-5; TRBD1 is a possible D gene (5 bases). Germline V gene lookup returns CDR1 ENHRY and CDR2 SYGVKD. The CDR3 has 12 amino acids. V lost 4 bases to trimming and J lost 5 bases, with 6 bases between them. The DNA for the CDR3 is TGTGCCATCAGTGGGGGGGATCAGCCCCAGCATTTT. Its translation: CAISGGDQPQHF.

The J gene is TRBJ1-5, the V gene TRBV5-6; maybe TRBD1 (6 bases). This CDR3 spans 15 amino acids. Trimming shortened V by 4 bases and J by 1 base, and 12 bases separated the two germline ends. In germline, CDR1 is SGHDT, CDR2 YYEEEE. The CDR3 DNA is TGTGCCAGCAGCCCGAGGGGGACGAGCAATCAGCCCCAGCATTTT. Its protein is CASSPRGTSNQPQHF.

V is TRBV27 and J is TRBJ2-1; either TRBD1 or TRBD2 may fit D (6 bases each). Per germline, CDR1 MNHEY and CDR2 SMNVEV (reference sequence). The CDR3 sequence is 15 residues long. Trimming pared 3 bases from V and 4 bases from J, leaving 13 bases between. The CDR3 here is CASSFEGGNYNEQFF. The DNA for the CDR3 is TGTGCCAGCAGTTTCGAGGGGGGAAATTACAATGAGCAGTTCTTC.

The J gene is TRBJ2-3, the V gene TRBV11-2, with D possibly matching TRBD1 (5 bases). Per the germline V gene, CDR1 is SGHAT and CDR2 is FQNNGV. CDR3 length: 14 residues. V lost 4 bases, J lost 2 bases, and 10 bases lay in between. CDR3 loop: CASSSRTTTDTQYF. For the CDR3, the DNA is TGTGCCAGCAGCTCCCGGACAACCACAGATACGCAGTATTTT.

This chain links TRBV21-1 with TRBJ1-4; the table's D call, TRBD1, has no DNA check behind it. TRBV21-1 is termed a pseudogene. This CDR3 comprises 18 residues. The CDR3 region has the DNA TGTGCCAGCAGCAAAGTGGCGTGGGCAGCCACAACTAATGAAAAACTGTTTTTT. It specifies CASSKVAWAATTNEKLFF.

The chain employs TRBV15 and TRBJ2-7, with 10 bases aligning to TRBD2. Per germline, CDR1 LNHNV and CDR2 YYDKDF (reference sequence). The CDR3 totals 18 residues. Trimming cost V 4 bases and J 5 bases; bases outside gene matches: 17. The CDR3 DNA reads TGTGCCACCAGCACTCGCCTTGATACCGGGACTAGCGTCCACGAGCAGTACTTC. Amino acid sequence: CATSTRLDTGTSVHEQYF.

About this clone: The identical CDR3 is also encoded by other nucleotide sequences in the sample. J is TRBJ1-1 and V is TRBV2; TRBD1 aligns across 7 bases. The CDR3 length is 13 residues. The germline V gene encodes CDR1 SNHLY and CDR2 FYNNEI. J was trimmed by 0 bases and V by 5 bases; bases with no gene match: 0. The CDR3 nucleotides are TGTGCCAGCAGTACAGGGGTGAACACTGAAGCTTTCTTT. This translates into CASSTGVNTEAFF.

The V and J genes are TRBV28 and TRBJ2-2; 7 bases agree with TRBD1. The germline V gene encodes CDR1 MDHEN and CDR2 SYDVKM. CDR3 length equals 14 residues. The V segment lost 7 bases and the J segment 6 bases; nucleotides outside the gene matches: 8. Written as DNA, the CDR3 is TGTGCCAGCATTTCGGGACAGAGACCCGGGGAGCTGTTTTTT. Protein: CASISGQRPGELFF. Supplemented by reference TRBV28 and TRBJ2-2, the full variable domain reads DVKVTQSSRYLVKRTGEKVFLECVQDMDHENMFWYRQDPGLGLRLIYFSYDVKMKEKGDIPEGYSVSREKKERFSLILESASTNQTSMYLCASISGQRPGELFFGEGSRLTVL.

The CDR3 region has the DNA TGTGCCAGCAGCTCAACCCTGGGACAGGGCCACTTGAGGCAGTACTTC. Its protein product is CASSSTLGQGHLRQYF. This chain connects TRBV7-6 to TRBJ2-7; 9 nucleotides align to TRBD1. The CDR3 consists of 16 residues. Germline-derived CDR1 and CDR2 are SGHVS and FNYEAQ. The trim removed 4 bases at V and 9 bases at J, leaving 16 bases unmatched.

The J gene is TRBJ2-4, the V gene TRBV27, with D unclear. Between the trimmed V and J ends, which lost 1 base and 3 bases, there was a span of 16 bases. This CDR3 comprises 17 residues. CDR1 MNHEY and CDR2 SMNVEV come from the germline V gene (reference sequence). CDR3 DNA sequence: TGTGCCAGCAGTTTATTTTCCGTTCCCCTAGGCAAAAACATTCAGTACTTC. As protein: CASSLFSVPLGKNIQYF.

The chain combines TRBV7-9 with TRBJ1-5; tentative D call: TRBD1 (5 bases). CDR3 length equals 15 residues. Germline CDR1 and CDR2: SEHNR and FQNEAQ (reference sequence). V lost 0 bases, J lost 6 bases, and 12 bases lay in between. Here the CDR3 reads CASSLAGDGGQPQHF. The CDR3 DNA reads as TGTGCCAGCAGCTTAGCGGGAGACGGGGGTCAGCCCCAGCATTTT. The full variable domain, rest sourced from reference TRBV7-9 and TRBJ1-5, is DTGVSQNPRHKITKRGQNVTFRCDPISEHNRLYWYRQTLGQGPEFLTYFQNEAQLEKSRLLSDRFSAERPKGSFSTLEIQRTEQGDSAMYLCASSLAGDGGQPQHFGDGTRLSIL.

The chain joins TRBV7-9 to TRBJ2-1; 13 positions match TRBD2. CDR3 size: 16 residues. Germline V gene data show CDR1 as SEHNR and CDR2 as FQNEAQ (reference sequence). Trimming cost V 6 bases and J 8 bases; bases outside gene matches: 10. The CDR3 region has the DNA TGTGCCAGCAGAAAGAGGACTAGCGGGAGTTACTATGAGCAGTTCTTC. Residues: CASRKRTSGSYYEQFF. The full variable domain, in which reference TRBV7-9 and TRBJ2-1 provide the parts outside the CDR3, is DTGVSQNPRHKITKRGQNVTFRCDPISEHNRLYWYRQTLGQGPEFLTYFQNEAQLEKSRLLSDRFSAERPKGSFSTLEIQRTEQGDSAMYLCASRKRTSGSYYEQFFGPGTRLTVL.